The TCR beta chain under discussion was sequenced for a study of blood T cell repertoires in COVID-19 (dated by TCRdb to about 2020). Regarding the research as a whole: Samples from collaborators originated in the United States, Italy and Spain and spanned both the acute and convalescent phases of COVID-19. The material from the prospective study consisted of cDNA or gDNA derived from T cells, B-cell-depleted T cells, or PBMCs. The repertoires were released in a freely available public database meant as a resource for research on the immune response to SARS-CoV-2. Samples were obtained from the ongoing ImmuneRACE study (first 160 participants) and from 1,254 subjects provided by 6 global collaborators. A de-identified subject ID, COVID-19 status, age in years and sex were almost always included in the sample metadata. Where HLA class I and class II types were available, the types were taken from metadata supplied by the sample provider, not from assay-based typing. Subjects who had been exposed to COVID-19, were actively infected with it, or had recovered from it provided the deeply sampled blood TCRbeta repertoires that made up the dataset. What the work shows at the level of the full study, not this receptor alone: The quantity of clinical and demographic metadata differed by source and by participant and was supplied without curation.

Notes on this clone: The antigen it binds to is not known. At one of its ends the junction is not consistent with the germline gene, which may arise from a read error.

Whole blood was collected in K2EDTA tubes by collaborating institutions according to the institutions' own protocols. For TCRbeta analysis, collaborators shipped samples as frozen whole blood, isolated PBMCs, or DNA extracted from either of those sample types. TCRbeta CDR3 regions were amplified from genomic DNA using the immunoSEQ Assay, a bias-controlled multiplex PCR. In the original analysis: The number of nucleated cells in each sample was estimated by amplification of reference gene primers within the assay. To quantify the absolute abundance of each unique TCRbeta CDR3 rearrangement, sequence reads were collapsed and filtered. Productive Simpson clonality was computed per sample as the square root of Simpson's diversity index over productive rearrangements. This immuneACCESS table, as held by TCRdb, lists in-frame sequences with V and J called but not all clones. Of the missing ones, under half trace to an unresolved V gene in checked studies; the others have no known cause. The V and J calls and the clone size are those of that table, but D and trimming were determined from the DNA. The sample profile shows about 140,000 clones; roughly 80% of them were found once. The leading ten clones occupy 7.5% to 8.5% of the sample.

In the germline V gene (reference sequence), CDR1 corresponds to SSHAT and CDR2 to FNYEAQ. The CDR3 has 15 amino acids, counting the end cysteine and phenylalanine. Only the CDR3 region is kept as DNA, spanning 45 bases read in frame from base 1. In this chain, TRBV7-7 is recombined with TRBJ2-3, and TRBD2 may be the D gene, going by 7 matching bases. The origin of this receptor is a human donor in a cohort sampled during active COVID-19. Material for sequencing was peripheral blood. CDR3 protein: CASSLGRGAEDTQYF. The bases read TGTGCTAGCAGCTTAGGCCGGGGGGCCGAAGATACGCAGTATTTT.